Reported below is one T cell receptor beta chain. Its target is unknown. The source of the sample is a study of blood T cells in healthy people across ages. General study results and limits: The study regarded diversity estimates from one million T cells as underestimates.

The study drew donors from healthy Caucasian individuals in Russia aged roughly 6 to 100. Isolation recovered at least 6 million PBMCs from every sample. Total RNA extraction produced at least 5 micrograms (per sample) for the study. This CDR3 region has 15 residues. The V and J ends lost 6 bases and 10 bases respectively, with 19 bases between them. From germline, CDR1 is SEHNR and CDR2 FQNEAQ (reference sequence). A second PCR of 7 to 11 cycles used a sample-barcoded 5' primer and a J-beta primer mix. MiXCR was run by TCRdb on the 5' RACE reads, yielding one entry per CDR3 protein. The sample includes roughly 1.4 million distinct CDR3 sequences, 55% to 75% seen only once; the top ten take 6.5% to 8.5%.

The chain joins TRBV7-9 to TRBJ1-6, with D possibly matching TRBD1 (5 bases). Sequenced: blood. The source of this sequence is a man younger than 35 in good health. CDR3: CASSTSRGKGSPLHF. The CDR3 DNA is TGTGCCAGCAGTACTTCCCGGGGGAAGGGCTCACCCCTCCACTTT.